These 11 T cell receptor beta chains were all obtained from the same sample, sequenced in a study of T cell responses to AZD1222 COVID-19 vaccine. Sequenced by immunoSEQ multiplex PCR; TCRdb stores in-frame clones only, minus some. The data show over 100,000 clones, about 87% seen once. Sequencing was performed on peripheral blood, taken on day 0 of AZD1222 vaccination. Source of these receptors: an adult in good health.

The chain employs TRBV6-2 or TRBV6-3 and TRBJ2-3, with D hard to call. Trimming pared 1 base from V and 0 bases from J, leaving 8 bases between. Germline CDR1 and CDR2: MNHEY and SVGEGT. CDR3 length equals 15 residues. The CDR3 DNA follows: TGTGCCAGCAGTTACTTGGACGCTAGCACAGATACGCAGTATTTT. This sequence encodes CASSYLDASTDTQYF.

This chain connects TRBV11-3 to TRBJ2-2, with D uncertain. Germline V gives CDR1 SGHNT, CDR2 YENEEA. The CDR3 spans 12 residues. V lost 5 bases, J lost 4 bases, and 5 bases lay in between. CDR3 protein: CASSLFTGELFF. CDR3 bases: TGTGCCAGCAGCCTTTTCACCGGGGAGCTGTTTTTT.

The chain recombines TRBV5-1 with TRBJ1-6, with D unclear. The V gene's germline CDR1 is SGHRS and CDR2 YFSETQ. This CDR3 is 15 amino acids long. V was trimmed by 0 bases and J by 1 base, leaving 5 bases between them. The CDR3 sequence: CASSLAGSYNSPLHF. In DNA, the CDR3 is TGCGCCAGCAGCTTGGCCGGGTCCTATAATTCACCCCTCCACTTT.

The chain couples TRBV5-1 to TRBJ2-5; unclear D gene. This CDR3 region has 14 residues. Germline CDR1 and CDR2: SGHRS and YFSETQ. Between the trimmed V and J ends, which lost 0 bases and 2 bases, there was a span of 8 bases. The CDR3 DNA is TGCGCCAGCAGCTTGGCAGCTGCGCAAGAGACCCAGTACTTC. Its translation: CASSLAAAQETQYF. Combining the CDR3 with reference TRBV5-1 and TRBJ2-5 gives the whole variable domain KAGVTQTPRYLIKTRGQQVTLSCSPISGHRSVSWYQQTPGQGLQFLFEYFSETQRNKGNFPGRFSGRQFSNSRSEMNVSTLELGDSALYLCASSLAAAQETQYFGPGTRLLVL.

The rearrangement links TRBV7-9 to TRBJ1-4; no clear D. CDR3 size: 15 residues. Trimming took off 1 base at V and 0 bases at J, with 6 bases between the two ends. The germline V gene has CDR1 SEHNR and CDR2 FQNEAQ (reference sequence). The CDR3 region is CASSLDAATNEKLFF. For the CDR3, the DNA is TGTGCCAGCAGCTTAGATGCTGCAACTAATGAAAAACTGTTTTTT.

This chain uses TRBV7-8 with TRBJ2-7; D remains ambiguous. Germline values: CDR1 SGHVS, CDR2 FQNEAQ. V shed 2 bases and J shed 3 bases, with 8 bases lying between them. The length of the CDR3 is 13 residues. CDR3 residues: CASSLRVRYEQYF. The CDR3, as DNA: TGTGCCAGCAGCTTAAGAGTGCGCTACGAGCAGTACTTC.

The CDR3 loop reads CASIESGSSYNEQFF. The CDR3, as DNA: TGCGCCAGCATCGAGAGCGGGAGCTCCTACAATGAGCAGTTCTTC. The gene calls are TRBV5-1 and TRBJ2-1; 8 bases align to TRBD2. Germline loops: CDR1 SGHRS, CDR2 YFSETQ. The ends lost 6 bases at V and 0 bases at J; junction bases unmatched: 5. This CDR3 is built from 15 residues.

The chain recombines TRBV6-2 or TRBV6-3 with TRBJ2-7, with D unclear. The ends were cut back, 2 bases at V and 6 bases at J, with 5 bases in the middle. The CDR3 covers 11 residues. Looked up from germline, CDR1 is MNHEY and CDR2 is SVGEGT. CDR3 amino acids: CASSYQLEQYF. The CDR3 DNA reads TGTGCCAGCAGTTACCAGCTCGAGCAGTACTTC.

This CDR3 is CASSYYRGMNTEAFF. In nucleotides, the CDR3 is TGTGCCAGCAGTTACTACAGGGGGATGAACACTGAAGCTTTCTTT. The chain joins TRBV6-5 to TRBJ1-1, with 8 bases aligning to TRBD1. Germline CDR1 reads MNHEY; CDR2 reads SVGAGI. The CDR3 has 15 residues. The junction had 1 base not matched to a gene; V was cut back by 1 base and J by 0 bases.

The gene calls are TRBV28 and TRBJ1-2; D not certain. The CDR3 loop spans 11 amino acids. The germline gives CDR1 MDHEN, CDR2 SYDVKM. With 3 bases removed from V and 7 bases from J, the gap between germline ends came to 6 bases. This chain's CDR3 is CASSFGVGYTF. DNA of the CDR3: TGTGCCAGCAGTTTTGGGGTTGGCTACACCTTC.

This chain links TRBV7-9 with TRBJ2-1; TRBD1 matches 11 bases. CDR1 and CDR2 from the germline V gene are SEHNR and FQNEAQ (reference sequence). The CDR3 runs 16 residues. V trimming: 5 bases; J trimming: 4 bases; junction bases outside the gene matches: 7. The CDR3: CASSTTDRGRYNEQFF. In nucleotides, the CDR3 is TGTGCCAGCAGCACGACGGACAGGGGGCGGTACAATGAGCAGTTCTTC.